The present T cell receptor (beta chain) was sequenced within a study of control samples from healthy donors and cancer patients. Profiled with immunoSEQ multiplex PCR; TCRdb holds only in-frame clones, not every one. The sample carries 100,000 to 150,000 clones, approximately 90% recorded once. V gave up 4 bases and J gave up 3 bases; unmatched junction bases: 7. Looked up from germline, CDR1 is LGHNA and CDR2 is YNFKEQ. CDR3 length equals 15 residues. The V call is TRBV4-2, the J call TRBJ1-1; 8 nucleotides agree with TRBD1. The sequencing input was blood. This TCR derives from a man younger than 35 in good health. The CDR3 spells CASSRENRGDTEAFF. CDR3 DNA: TGTGCCAGCAGCCGGGAGAACAGGGGGGACACTGAAGCTTTCTTT.